Below, 10 T cell receptor beta chains from the same sample are listed, as sequenced in a study of regulatory T cells in long-lasting Graves disease. Time point of the sample: newly diagnosed GD, antithyroid drugs for less than 3 months. The TCR library was made from RNA that had been extracted from PBMCs in TRIzol. The authors built TCR beta libraries using iRepertoire HTBI primers and Arm-PCR of CDR3 regions. TCRdb reprocessed the multiplex PCR reads via MiXCR and lists one record per CDR3 protein. The sample lists 350,000 to 550,000 distinct CDR3 sequences; about a sixth were seen once. This sample also belongs to another study, concerning T cells in Graves' hyperthyroidism and ophthalmopathy.

The source was peripheral blood mononuclear cells (PBMCs), collected at new diagnosis, from a patient treated with antithyroid drugs. These receptors were collected from a woman in her late teens or twenties with Graves disease.

This clonotype was observed at least ten times. V gene TRBV5-1 combines with J gene TRBJ2-7; no clear D gene. Germline assignment: CDR1 SGHRS and CDR2 YFSETQ. This CDR3 comprises 14 residues. Trimming shortened V by 5 bases and J by 0 bases, and 12 bases separated the two germline ends. The CDR3 sequence is CASRSGVSSYEQYF. Written as DNA, the CDR3 is TGCGCCAGCAGGTCCGGCGTGAGCTCCTACGAGCAGTACTTC.

The chain employs TRBV10-3 and TRBJ2-3; a possible D gene is TRBD2 (6 bases). The germline V gene has CDR1 ENHRY and CDR2 SYGVKD. This CDR3 region has 14 residues. Trimming pared 0 bases from V and 6 bases from J, leaving 10 bases between. CDR3: CAISESESGDTQYF. As DNA, the CDR3 is TGTGCCATCAGTGAGTCGGAGAGCGGGGATACGCAGTATTTT.

This clonotype was seen ten or more times. This chain links TRBV5-5 with TRBJ2-7, with a possible D match to TRBD2 (6 bases). This CDR3 is 14 amino acids long. In germline, CDR1 is SGHKS, CDR2 YYEKEE (reference sequence). The ends were cut back, 0 bases at V and 6 bases at J, with 13 bases in the middle. CDR3 loop: CASSLGEWGGEQYF. The CDR3 nucleotides read TGTGCCAGCAGCTTGGGAGAGTGGGGAGGCGAGCAGTACTTC.

This clonotype was detected many times. The CDR3 region is CASSQTGSSSYYEQYF. CDR3 in DNA: TGCGCCAGCAGCCAAACTGGGAGTTCTTCGTACTACGAGCAGTACTTC. The chain recombines TRBV4-1 with TRBJ2-7, with a possible D match to TRBD2 (5 bases). Looked up from germline, CDR1 is MGHRA and CDR2 is YSYEKL. Trimming shortened V by 2 bases and J by 3 bases, and 17 bases separated the two germline ends. CDR3 length: 16 amino acids.

V gene TRBV6-2 or TRBV6-3 combines with J gene TRBJ2-3; D possibly uses TRBD1 or TRBD2 (5 bases each). Per the germline V gene, CDR1 is MNHEY and CDR2 is SVGEGT. The V and J ends lost 5 bases and 5 bases respectively, with 17 bases between them. The CDR3 runs 15 residues. CDR3 DNA: TGTGCCAGCAGTGAAACCGGGACCTTGGTAGATACGCAGTATTTT. Its translation: CASSETGTLVDTQYF.

This clonotype appeared many times. The chain links TRBV28 to TRBJ2-1; 11 bases agree with TRBD2. Unmatched junction bases numbered 9, after V lost 5 bases and J lost 0 bases. This CDR3 spans 18 amino acids. Germline V gene sequence: CDR1 MDHEN, CDR2 SYDVKM. The CDR3 here is CASSRGLAESSSYNEQFF. As DNA, the CDR3 is TGTGCCAGCAGTAGGGGACTAGCGGAGTCCAGCTCCTACAATGAGCAGTTCTTC.

The gene calls are TRBV7-6 and TRBJ2-6; D ambiguous. The germline V gene has CDR1 SGHVS and CDR2 FNYEAQ. The CDR3 covers 16 residues. V was cut by 1 base and J by 0 bases, with 7 bases left in between. In DNA form, the CDR3 reads TGTGCCAGCAGCTTAGGGGTTAGCTCTGGGGCCAACGTCCTGACTTTC. Amino acids: CASSLGVSSGANVLTF.

This clonotype was counted many times. V is TRBV3-1 and J is TRBJ2-3, with 16 bases identical to TRBD2. The germline CDR1 and CDR2 sequences are LGHDT and YNNKEL (reference sequence). The CDR3 loop spans 16 amino acids. The ends lost 3 bases at V and 4 bases at J; junction bases unmatched: 1. The CDR3: CASSQGLAGGSDTQYF. DNA of the CDR3: TGTGCCAGCAGCCAGGGACTAGCGGGAGGGTCAGATACGCAGTATTTT.

In the case of this clonotype: A read error is possible here, since a much larger clone lies one base away. J is TRBJ2-7 and V is TRBV20-1; 7 bases are a match to TRBD1. This CDR3 spans 15 amino acids. Germline assignment: CDR1 DFQATT and CDR2 SNEGSKA (reference sequence). With 8 bases clipped from V and 4 bases from J, the junction kept 17 bases outside the gene matches. The CDR3 loop reads CSTVTPGQGEYEQYF. DNA for the CDR3: TGCAGTACTGTTACACCGGGTCAGGGGGAGTACGAGCAGTACTTC.

In its sample, this clonotype was seen many times. This sequence joins TRBV2 and TRBJ2-7, with 8 bases aligning to TRBD1. The CDR3 has 14 residues. Germline CDR1 and CDR2: SNHLY and FYNNEI. Unmatched junction bases numbered 4, after V lost 6 bases and J lost 0 bases. The CDR3 loop is CASRRDRTSYEQYF. The DNA of the CDR3 is TGTGCCAGCAGGAGGGACAGGACCTCCTACGAGCAGTACTTC.